The T cell receptor beta chain described here comes from a study of CD8 T cells in Susac syndrome. Study observations and caveats: The study admitted that it had a relatively small number of individuals in its TCR sequencing and HLA analysis.

Germline V lookup: CDR1 LGHDT, CDR2 YNNKEL (reference sequence). Trimming at V came to 1 base and at J to 10 bases, leaving 10 bases not matched to a gene. CDR3 length: 15 residues. TEMRA cells were FACS-enriched and CD8+ and CD4+ T cells negatively isolated. RNA in amounts of about 0.5 to 1 ug was reverse transcribed with random hexamers. The amplification used immunoSEQ multiplex PCR on TCR beta CDR3; it spanned 54 Vbeta and 13 Jbeta. Using its own MiXCR run on the immunoSEQ multiplex PCR reads, TCRdb lists one record per CDR3 protein. The data show 100,000 or so distinct CDR3 sequences, around 90% seen once. Of note for this clonotype: Its matching antigen is unknown.

The specimen sequenced was CD4+ T cells from PBMCs. J is TRBJ2-1 and V is TRBV3-1, with 7 bases lining up with TRBD2. This clonotype was obtained from a human donor in good health. The CDR3 DNA sequence: TGTGCCAGCAGCCAAGTACCGCTAGCGGTCGAGGAGCAGTTCTTC. Translation: CASSQVPLAVEEQFF.